The 25 T cell receptor beta chains below were found in one sample sequenced in a study of blood T cell repertoires in COVID-19. Profiled with immunoSEQ multiplex PCR; TCRdb holds only in-frame clones, not every one. The sample shows about 94,000 clones, approximately 83% of them seen only once. The material sequenced was peripheral blood. Receptors were obtained from a man aged 60-69 years with acute or convalescent COVID-19.

The genes are TRBV5-8 and TRBJ1-2; 7 nucleotides agree with TRBD1. V shed 0 bases, J shed 5 bases, and the junction held 4 bases outside the gene matches. Germline loops: CDR1 SGHTS, CDR2 YDEGEE. The CDR3 has 14 residues. The CDR3 here is CASSLGGGYYGYTF. The CDR3 DNA follows: TGTGCCAGCAGCTTGGGAGGGGGCTATTATGGCTACACCTTC.

The chain employs TRBV16 and TRBJ2-2, with D possibly TRBD1 on 6 matching bases. This CDR3 has 15 residues. V lost 6 bases and J 0 bases, leaving 11 bases between the germline ends. Per germline, CDR1 KGHSY and CDR2 FQNENV. CDR3 protein: CASSTGTTNTGELFF. For the CDR3, the DNA is TGTGCCAGCAGTACCGGGACAACGAACACCGGGGAGCTGTTTTTT.

This clone was seen only a few times. This sequence joins TRBV7-3 and TRBJ2-5; D uncertain. Germline CDR1 and CDR2: SGHTA and FQGTGA. The length of the CDR3 is 15 residues. V was clipped by 0 bases and J by 5 bases, with 13 bases between them. As DNA, the CDR3 is TGTGCCAGCAGCTTAACTCACCGGGTTGGGGAGACCCAGTACTTC. This codes for CASSLTHRVGETQYF.

The chain joins TRBV29-1 to TRBJ1-5, with D perhaps matching TRBD1 (5 bases). V lost 3 bases and J lost 0, with 6 bases in between. Germline V lookup: CDR1 SQVTM, CDR2 ANQGSEA. The length of the CDR3 is 13 residues. CDR3 sequence (DNA): TGCAGCGTTGAGACAGATAGCAATCAGCCCCAGCATTTT. Its translation: CSVETDSNQPQHF.

This clone was seen only once. Other DNA sequences of this sample code for an identical CDR3. The chain is built from TRBV12-3 or TRBV12-4 and TRBJ2-7, with 9 bases matching TRBD1. The V gene end was trimmed by 5 bases and the J gene end by 3 bases; junction bases not matched to a gene: 2. The CDR3 length is 13 residues. For the CDR3, the DNA is TGTGCCAGCAGTCCGGGACAGGGCTACGAGCAGTACTTC. Its translation is CASSPGQGYEQYF.

The chain carries TRBV18 and TRBJ2-2; perhaps TRBD2 as D (6 bases). The CDR3 loop spans 17 amino acids. The V end was cut by 1 base, the J end by 0 bases, with 12 bases between. Germline V CDR1 and CDR2: KGHSH, LQKENI. CDR3 region: CASSPLSGETNTGELFF. DNA for the CDR3: TGTGCCAGCTCACCACTTTCGGGGGAGACGAACACCGGGGAGCTGTTTTTT.

This chain uses TRBV2 with TRBJ2-2; 9 bases are shared with TRBD1. V lost 4 bases to trimming and J lost 4 bases; unmatched junction nucleotides: 1. CDR3 size: 14 residues. Germline lookup yields CDR1 SNHLY and CDR2 FYNNEI. The CDR3 region has the DNA TGTGCCAGCAGTGGGGGACAGGGCACCGGGGAGCTGTTTTTT. Amino acids: CASSGGQGTGELFF.

The V gene is TRBV6-5, the J gene TRBJ1-1, with 7 bases matching TRBD1. From germline, CDR1 is MNHEY and CDR2 SVGAGI. There are 12 residues in the CDR3. V lost 7 bases to trimming and J lost 5 bases; unmatched junction nucleotides: 4. CDR3 loop: CASTKQGTEAFF. The CDR3 nucleotides read TGTGCCAGCACCAAACAGGGGACTGAAGCTTTCTTT.

The chain uses TRBV7-6 and TRBJ1-2; TRBD1 is a possible D gene (6 bases). Germline V gene data show CDR1 as SGHVS and CDR2 as FNYEAQ. CDR3 length: 15 residues. With 6 bases removed from V and 7 bases from J, the gap between germline ends came to 21 bases. The CDR3: CASSPAQGRLGGYTF. The CDR3 region has the DNA TGTGCCAGCAGTCCCGCCCAGGGGAGATTAGGTGGCTACACCTTC.

V and J are TRBV5-1 and TRBJ2-3; 7 bases fit TRBD2. The CDR3 runs 14 residues. Looked up from germline, CDR1 is SGHRS and CDR2 is YFSETQ. V was pared by 0 bases and J by 4 bases, with 2 bases of the junction left unmatched. CDR3 DNA sequence: TGCGCCAGCAGCTTGGGACTAGCATCAGATACGCAGTATTTT. Amino acid sequence: CASSLGLASDTQYF.

The CDR3 DNA is TGCGCCAGCAGCCAAGAATATGAGACGGGGAGCACAGATACGCAGTATTTT. Amino acid sequence: CASSQEYETGSTDTQYF. The chain joins TRBV4-3 to TRBJ2-3; tentatively, D is TRBD2 (5 bases). V was cut by 0 bases and J by 0 bases, with 13 bases left in between. Germline CDR1 is LGHNA and CDR2 is YSLEER. This CDR3 is 17 amino acids long.

CDR3 loop: CAWSAGIGHNEQFF. CDR3 sequence (DNA): TGTGCCTGGAGCGCAGGGATTGGACACAATGAGCAGTTCTTC. The chain is built from TRBV30 and TRBJ2-1; D is perhaps TRBD1 (5 bases). Deletions cut 3 bases from V and 5 bases from J, with 14 bases between. There are 14 residues in the CDR3. The V gene's germline CDR1 is GTSNPN and CDR2 SVGIG (reference sequence). Drawing the rest from reference TRBV30 and TRBJ2-1, the complete variable domain is SQTIHQWPATLVQPVGSPLSLECTVEGTSNPNLYWYRQAAGRGLQLLFYSVGIGQISSEVPQNLSASRPQDRQFILSSKKLLLSDSGFYLCAWSAGIGHNEQFFGPGTRLTVL.

The CDR3 is CASSRQGAKTEAFF. CDR3 DNA sequence: TGTGCCAGCAGCCGACAGGGGGCGAAAACTGAAGCTTTCTTT. The chain links TRBV3-1 (or the pseudogene TRBV3-2) to TRBJ1-1; 10 nucleotides align to TRBD1. Germline V gene lookup returns CDR1 LGHDT and CDR2 YNNKEL (reference sequence). V shed 4 bases, J shed 5 bases, and the junction held 4 bases outside the gene matches. CDR3 length: 14 residues.

This chain joins TRBV19 and TRBJ1-1; D may be TRBD1 (6 bases). Germline V CDR1 and CDR2: LNHDA, SQIVND (reference sequence). This CDR3 has 13 residues. Trimming pared 4 bases from V and 8 bases from J, leaving 14 bases between. This chain's CDR3 is CASSKTGGHEAFF. CDR3 bases: TGTGCCAGTAGTAAGACGGGGGGCCACGAAGCTTTCTTT.

The chain employs TRBV6-5 and TRBJ1-1, with D tentatively TRBD1 (5 bases). This CDR3 has 15 residues. Per germline, CDR1 MNHEY and CDR2 SVGAGI. V shed 7 bases and J shed 2 bases, with 17 bases lying between them. The CDR3 region is CASTLGRTLNTEAFF. CDR3 in DNA: TGTGCCAGCACCCTGGGGCGGACCCTTAACACTGAAGCTTTCTTT.

This chain links TRBV5-1 with TRBJ1-1; a possible D gene is TRBD1 (6 bases). The CDR3 is made up of 14 amino acids. The ends were cut back, 4 bases at V and 3 bases at J, with 13 bases in the middle. Germline V gene data show CDR1 as SGHRS and CDR2 as YFSETQ. The CDR3 region is CASSPWTEDTEAFF. In nucleotides, the CDR3 is TGCGCCAGCAGCCCGTGGACAGAGGACACTGAAGCTTTCTTT.

Comment on this clone: This sample also contains other DNA sequences that code for the same CDR3. The chain combines TRBV24-1 with TRBJ1-4, with 7 bases that match TRBD1. Per the germline V gene, CDR1 is KGHDR and CDR2 is SFDVKD. The CDR3 covers 15 residues. V gave up 4 bases and J gave up 8 bases; unmatched junction bases: 9. The DNA for the CDR3 is TGTGCCACCAGTGACTCAAGACAGGGAGGCGAAAAACTGTTTTTT. Encoded protein: CATSDSRQGGEKLFF.

The V call is TRBV27, the J call TRBJ2-7; TRBD2 might be the D (5 bases). This CDR3 spans 13 amino acids. Germline values: CDR1 MNHEY, CDR2 SMNVEV (reference sequence). V was clipped by 5 bases and J by 7 bases, with 15 bases between them. CDR3 DNA: TGTGCCAGCAGTAGGCGGGCGGACGGTGAGCAGTACTTC. Translating gives CASSRRADGEQYF.

This sequence joins TRBV6-5 and TRBJ1-3, with D possibly being TRBD1 (6 bases). In germline, CDR1 is MNHEY, CDR2 SVGAGI. The CDR3 is made up of 15 amino acids. V lost 2 bases and J 3 bases, leaving 11 bases between the germline ends. The CDR3 spells CASSYRGLVGNTIYF. The CDR3 nucleotides are TGTGCCAGCAGTTACAGGGGGTTAGTTGGAAACACCATATATTTT.

The chain links TRBV19 to TRBJ2-6, with 7 bases fitting TRBD1. Per the germline V gene, CDR1 is LNHDA and CDR2 is SQIVND (reference sequence). Trimming at V came to 3 bases and at J to 0 bases, leaving 2 bases not matched to a gene. The CDR3 is made up of 16 amino acids. This chain's CDR3 is CASSMRTGSGANVLTF. The CDR3 region has the DNA TGTGCCAGTAGTATGCGGACAGGCTCTGGGGCCAACGTCCTGACTTTC.

The chain combines TRBV9 with TRBJ2-3, with 9 nucleotides matching TRBD2. Trimming cost V 4 bases and J 1 base; bases outside gene matches: 10. CDR1 SGDLS and CDR2 YYNGEE come from the germline V gene. This CDR3 has 17 residues. The CDR3 is CASSLKWSGGRTDTQYF. The CDR3 DNA follows: TGTGCCAGCAGCCTTAAGTGGAGCGGGGGGCGCACAGATACGCAGTATTTT.

This clone was seen more than once but under ten times. The gene calls are TRBV2 and TRBJ2-7; D ambiguous. CDR3 size: 14 residues. V lost 4 bases, J lost 0 bases, and 10 bases lay in between. CDR1 SNHLY and CDR2 FYNNEI come from the germline V gene. The CDR3 is CASSGDWSSYEQYF. DNA for the CDR3: TGTGCCAGCAGTGGAGACTGGAGCTCCTACGAGCAGTACTTC.

The rearrangement links TRBV10-2 to TRBJ2-7, with TRBD1 identical over 7 bases. The CDR3 is 14 residues long. Germline CDR1 WSHSY, CDR2 SAAADI. J gave up 1 base and V 0 bases, and 0 bases lay outside the gene matches. CDR3 nucleotides: TGCGCCAGCAGTGAGTCGGGACAGTCCTACGAGCAGTACTTC. It translates to CASSESGQSYEQYF.

The V call is TRBV3-1 (or the pseudogene TRBV3-2), the J call TRBJ2-3; 11 bases fit TRBD2. Losses at the gene ends were 0 bases for V and 3 bases for J; bases not matched to a gene: 2. CDR1 LGHDT and CDR2 YNNKEL come from the germline V gene (reference sequence). The CDR3 totals 16 residues. The CDR3 bases are TGTGCCAGCAGCCAAGATACTAGCGGGGGAACAGATACGCAGTATTTT. Amino acids: CASSQDTSGGTDTQYF.

This clone is a singleton in its sample. V usage is TRBV14 and J usage is TRBJ2-3, with 7 bases that match TRBD2. The V segment lost 0 bases and the J segment 2 bases; nucleotides outside the gene matches: 5. The CDR3 is 16 residues long. Germline V gene sequence: CDR1 SGHDN, CDR2 FVKESK. As DNA, the CDR3 is TGTGCCAGCAGCCAAGATTCAGCGGGGCTCACAGATACGCAGTATTTT. Protein product: CASSQDSAGLTDTQYF.